The T cell receptor (beta chain) under discussion was sequenced for a study of cytomegalovirus exposure and HLA in healthy donors. The PCR contained 60 Vbeta and 13 Jbeta primers. Clones were sequenced by immunoSEQ multiplex PCR, and TCRdb holds only the in-frame ones, with some missing. The sample lists roughly 120,000 clones; approximately 70% were seen once. Findings of the study overall: Earlier findings revealed that most TCR beta V segments proved productive either about 90% or about 30% of the time. Several top significant clusters appeared, in a later analysis, to be linked to common viral pathogens. Presence/absence analyses supposed approximately even sequencing depth among donors.

About this clone itself: Its cognate antigen is unknown.

V gave up 4 bases and J gave up 3 bases, with 8 bases separating them. CDR3 length: 13 amino acids. Germline loops: CDR1 SGHDT, CDR2 YYEEEE. The V and J genes are TRBV5-6 and TRBJ2-1; perhaps TRBD1 as D (6 bases). This TCR came from a man younger than 40 in good health and CMV-seropositive. Material for sequencing was PBMCs. The CDR3 region is CASSPTGYNEQFF. As DNA, the CDR3 is TGTGCCAGCAGCCCGACAGGCTACAATGAGCAGTTCTTC.